This T cell receptor beta chain was profiled in a study of blood T cell repertoires in COVID-19. As for the study in general: The samples span acute and convalescent COVID-19 from the United States, Italy and Spain. T cells, B-cell-depleted T cells, or PBMCs provided the cDNA or gDNA that served as material.

Data came from immunoSEQ multiplex PCR; TCRdb stores just in-frame clones and leaves some out. Among around 54,000 clones listed, around 73% were seen once. V was shortened by 4 bases and J by 6 bases, with 12 bases between the two germline ends. Germline values: CDR1 LGHDT, CDR2 YNNKEL (reference sequence). The CDR3 is 13 residues long. The receptor comes from a woman aged 50 to 60 with acute COVID-19. Source material: PBMCs or T cells enriched from blood (not recorded which). The chain carries TRBV3-1 (or the pseudogene TRBV3-2) and TRBJ1-1, with a possible D match to TRBD1 (5 bases). In nucleotides, the CDR3 is TGTGCCAGCAGCCCCCCAGGGTTGGCTGAAGCTTTCTTT. This encodes CASSPPGLAEAFF.